This TCR beta chain was found in a study of shared clonotypes between healthy human individuals. Findings and limits, study-wide: A reduction in generation probabilities was seen for non-shared clonotypes relative to those shared by all four donors.

Notes on this clone: Its antigen is not identified.

The CDR3 contains 15 residues. The V segment lost 4 bases and the J segment 8 bases; nucleotides outside the gene matches: 11. Germline CDR1 reads KGHSH; CDR2 reads LQKENI. The assay was immunoSEQ multiplex PCR, and TCRdb's table has in-frame clones only and misses some. Of approximately 2.1 million clones detected, 90% to 95% appear once; the ten largest clones hold around 0.4%. The V call is TRBV18, the J call TRBJ2-1; the match to TRBD2 covers 7 bases. The origin of this receptor is a man aged 18-30 years in good health. Some clones in this sample may be carry-over from other donors' samples. The sample was naive CD4+ T cells from PBMCs. Subset noted: CD45RA+ positively selected. For the CDR3, the DNA is TGTGCCAGCTCACAACGACTAGCCCTGGTCGATGAGCAGTTCTTC. Translating it yields CASSQRLALVDEQFF. Based on the CDR3 plus reference TRBV18 and TRBJ2-1, the full variable domain is NAGVMQNPRHLVRRRGQEARLRCSPMKGHSHVYWYRQLPEEGLKFMVYLQKENIIDESGMPKERFSAEFPKEGPSILRIQQVVRGDSAAYFCASSQRLALVDEQFFGPGTRLTVL.